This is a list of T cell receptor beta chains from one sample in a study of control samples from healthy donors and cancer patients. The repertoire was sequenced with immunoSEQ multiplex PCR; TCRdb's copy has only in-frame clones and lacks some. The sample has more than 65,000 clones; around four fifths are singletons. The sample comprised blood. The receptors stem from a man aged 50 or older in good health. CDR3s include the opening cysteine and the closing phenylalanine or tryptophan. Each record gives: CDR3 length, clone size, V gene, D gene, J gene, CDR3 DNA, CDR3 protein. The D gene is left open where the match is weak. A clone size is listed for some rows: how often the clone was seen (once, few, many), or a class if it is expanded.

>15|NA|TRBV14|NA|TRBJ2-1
TGTGCCAGCAGCCCACAGTTCAGGACATCAAATGAGCAGTTCTTC
CASSPQFRTSNEQFF
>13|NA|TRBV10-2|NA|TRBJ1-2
TGCGCCAGCAGTCGAGACACAAACTATGGCTACACCTTC
CASSRDTNYGYTF
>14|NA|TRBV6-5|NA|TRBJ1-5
TGTGCCAGCAGGGGGACTGCCTTGATCCAGCCCCAGCATTTT
CASRGTALIQPQHF
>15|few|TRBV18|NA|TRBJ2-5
TGTGCCAGCTCCCTCAACGGCGGGGCACAAGAGACCCAGTACTTC
CASSLNGGAQETQYF
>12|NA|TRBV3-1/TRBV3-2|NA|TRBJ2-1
TGTGCCAGCAGCCCCTACCCCAATGAGCAGTTCTTC
CASSPYPNEQFF
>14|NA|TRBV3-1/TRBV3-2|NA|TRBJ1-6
TGTGCCAGCAGCCAAGAAGGAGGGGATTCACCCCTCCACTTT
CASSQEGGDSPLHF
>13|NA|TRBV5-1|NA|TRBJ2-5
TGCGCCAGCAGCCCCCACACGAGGGAGACCCAGTACTTC
CASSPHTRETQYF
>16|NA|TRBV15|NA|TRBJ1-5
TGTGCCACCAGCAGAAGCCGAATGGGGCCCAATCAGCCCCAGCATTTT
CATSRSRMGPNQPQHF
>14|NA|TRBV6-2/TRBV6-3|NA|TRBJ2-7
TGTGCCAGCAGTTACGGGCAGGGCAACTACGAGCAGTACTTC
CASSYGQGNYEQYF
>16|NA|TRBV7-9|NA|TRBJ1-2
TGTGCCAGCAGCTTAGACGTTTGGGATCCCAACTATGGCTACACCTTC
CASSLDVWDPNYGYTF
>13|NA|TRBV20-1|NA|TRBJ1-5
TGCAGTGCTAGTGAGGCTGGTAAGAGACCCCAGCATTTT
CSASEAGKRPQHF
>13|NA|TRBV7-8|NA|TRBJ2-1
TGTGCCAGCAGCCCTGGAGAGCTCAGTGAGCAGTTCTTC
CASSPGELSEQFF
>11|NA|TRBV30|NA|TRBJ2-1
TGTGCCTGGAGTGTACTAAATGAGCAGTTCTTC
CAWSVLNEQFF
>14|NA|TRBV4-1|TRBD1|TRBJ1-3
TGCGCCAGCAGCCCCGGACAGGCTGGAAACACCATATATTTT
CASSPGQAGNTIYF
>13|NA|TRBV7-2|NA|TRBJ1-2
TGTGCCAGCACCTCAAATGCCTACCGGGGCTACACCTTC
CASTSNAYRGYTF
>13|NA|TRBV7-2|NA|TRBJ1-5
TGTGCCAGCAGCTTAGGAGGAGATCAGCCCCAGCATTTT
CASSLGGDQPQHF
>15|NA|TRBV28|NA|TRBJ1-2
TGTGCCAGCAGCAAATGGTCCGAATCTAACTATGGCTACACCTTC
CASSKWSESNYGYTF
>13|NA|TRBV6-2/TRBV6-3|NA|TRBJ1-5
TGTGCCAGCAGCTTCCCCAGTATTCAGCCCCAGCATTTT
CASSFPSIQPQHF
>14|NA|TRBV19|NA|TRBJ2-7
TGTGCCAGTAGCCTGGGGCAGGGAAGCTACGAGCAGTACTTC
CASSLGQGSYEQYF
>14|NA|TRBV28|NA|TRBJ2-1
TGTGCCAGCAGGGGTGCGGTCTCCTACAATGAGCAGTTCTTC
CASRGAVSYNEQFF
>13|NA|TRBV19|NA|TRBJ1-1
TGTGCCAGTAGTATGACAGGGAACACTGAAGCTTTCTTT
CASSMTGNTEAFF
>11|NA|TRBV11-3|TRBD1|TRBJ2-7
TGTGCCAGCTCGACAGGGCGCGAGCAGTACTTC
CASSTGREQYF
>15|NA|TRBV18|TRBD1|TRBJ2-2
TGTGCCAGCTCCCTTGGACAGGGATGGGCCGGGGAGCTGTTTTTT
CASSLGQGWAGELFF
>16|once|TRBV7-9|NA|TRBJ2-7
TGTGCCAGCAGCTTAGTCCGTGGGCCGACGGACTACGAGCAGTACTTC
CASSLVRGPTDYEQYF
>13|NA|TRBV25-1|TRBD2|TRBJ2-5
TGTGCCACCGCGGGACTAGCCCAAGAGACCCAGTACTTC
CATAGLAQETQYF
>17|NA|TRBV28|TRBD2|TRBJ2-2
TGTGCCAGCAGTCCCCTCCTAGCGGGAGCGGGAACCGGGGAGCTGTTTTTT
CASSPLLAGAGTGELFF
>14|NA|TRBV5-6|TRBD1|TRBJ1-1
TGTGCCAGCAGCTATATCGACAGGGACTCTGAAGCTTTCTTT
CASSYIDRDSEAFF
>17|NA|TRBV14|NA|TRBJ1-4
TGTGCCAGCAGCCAATTATTAGTCGGGACCGAGAATGAAAAACTGTTTTTT
CASSQLLVGTENEKLFF
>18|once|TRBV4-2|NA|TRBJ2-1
TGTGCCAGCAGCCCCTCCCAGTGGTTGGCGGTACTATACAATGAGCAGTTCTTC
CASSPSQWLAVLYNEQFF
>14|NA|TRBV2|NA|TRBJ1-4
TGTGCCAGCACCAAGGGGAGGGAAAGTGAAAAACTGTTTTTT
CASTKGRESEKLFF
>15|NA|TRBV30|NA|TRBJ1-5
TGTGCCTGGAGTGGAGGGGCCTATAGCAATCAGCCCCAGCATTTT
CAWSGGAYSNQPQHF
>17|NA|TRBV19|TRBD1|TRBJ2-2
TGTGCCAGTAGTACCAACTTACAGGGGGCTCTCACCGGGGAGCTGTTTTTT
CASSTNLQGALTGELFF
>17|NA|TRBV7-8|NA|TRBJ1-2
TGTGCCAGCAGCTCCAAGTCCCGGGGGCGATCCAACTATGGCTACACCTTC
CASSSKSRGRSNYGYTF
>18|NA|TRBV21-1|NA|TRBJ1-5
TGTGCCAGCAGCAAATTGGGACAGGGAGGCAGTCGCAATCAGCCCCAGCATTTT
CASSKLGQGGSRNQPQHF
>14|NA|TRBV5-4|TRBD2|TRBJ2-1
TGTGCCAGCAGCCAGCGGGACCGGTCAAATGAGCAGTTCTTC
CASSQRDRSNEQFF
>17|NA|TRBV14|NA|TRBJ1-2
TGTGCCAGCAGCCAATATTCGTTAAGCTCAAGTATAAGCGGCTACACCTTC
CASSQYSLSSSISGYTF
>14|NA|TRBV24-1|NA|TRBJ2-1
TGTGCCCCTCTTTGGGTGTGGTCCTACAATGAGCAGTTCTTC
CAPLWVWSYNEQFF
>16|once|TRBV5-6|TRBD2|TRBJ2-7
TGTGCCAGCAGCTTCCTGACTAGCGGGAATCCCTACGAGCAGTACTTC
CASSFLTSGNPYEQYF
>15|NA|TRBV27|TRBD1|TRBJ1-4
TGTGCCAGCAGTTTTACAGGGGGAGCTAATGAAAAACTGTTTTTT
CASSFTGGANEKLFF
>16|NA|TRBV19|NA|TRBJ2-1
TGTGCCAGTAGCTCCCCCGGGGGACGCTCCTACAATGAGCAGTTCTTC
CASSSPGGRSYNEQFF
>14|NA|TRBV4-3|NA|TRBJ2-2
TGCGCCAGCAGCCAAGATAGGCCTACCGGGGAGCTGTTTTTT
CASSQDRPTGELFF
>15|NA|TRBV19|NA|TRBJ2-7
TGTGCCAGTAGTGCCGGTGTGGGACCCTCCTACGAGCAGTACTTC
CASSAGVGPSYEQYF
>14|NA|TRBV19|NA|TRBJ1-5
TGTGCCAGTAGTATTGGAAGGGTTGGACAGCCCCAGCATTTT
CASSIGRVGQPQHF
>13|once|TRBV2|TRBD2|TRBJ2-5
TGTGCCAGCCGGCGGGGGGCCGGGGAGACCCAGTACTTC
CASRRGAGETQYF
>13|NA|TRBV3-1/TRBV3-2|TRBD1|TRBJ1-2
TGTGCCAGCAGCCCCGGACAGGGGTTGGGCTACACCTTC
CASSPGQGLGYTF
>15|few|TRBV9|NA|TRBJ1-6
TGTGCCAGCAGCCCTCCGGGGTCCTATAATTCACCCCTCCACTTT
CASSPPGSYNSPLHF
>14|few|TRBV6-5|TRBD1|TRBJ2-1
TGTGCCAGCAGCAGGGACAGGGTTGGAAATGAGCAGTTCTTC
CASSRDRVGNEQFF
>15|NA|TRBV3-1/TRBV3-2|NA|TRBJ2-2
TGTGCCAGCAGCCGACCAGGAGTTGCAACCGGGGAGCTGTTTTTT
CASSRPGVATGELFF
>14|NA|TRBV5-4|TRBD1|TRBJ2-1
TGTGCCAGCAGCGGGGACAGGGGTGATCATGAGCAGTTCTTC
CASSGDRGDHEQFF
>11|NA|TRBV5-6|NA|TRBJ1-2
TGTGCCAGCAGCACAAACTATGGCTACACCTTC
CASSTNYGYTF
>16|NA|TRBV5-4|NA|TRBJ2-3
TGTGCCAGCAGCGCTAGTCTAGCTGGGTCTCCAGATACGCAGTATTTT
CASSASLAGSPDTQYF
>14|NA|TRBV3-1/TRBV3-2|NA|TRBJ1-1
TGTGCCAGCATAGGGAGGGCTTCGAACACTGAAGCTTTCTTT
CASIGRASNTEAFF
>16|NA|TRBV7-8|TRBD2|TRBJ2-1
TGTGCCAGCAGCTTAGAAGCCGGGACTAGTTGGCATGAGCAGTTCTTC
CASSLEAGTSWHEQFF
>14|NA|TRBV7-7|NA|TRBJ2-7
TGTGCCAGCAGCTTAGGTGTAGGGAAGGGCGAGCAGTACTTC
CASSLGVGKGEQYF
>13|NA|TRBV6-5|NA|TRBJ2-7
TGTGCCAGCAGCGACTCCCCGGCATACGAGCAGTACTTC
CASSDSPAYEQYF
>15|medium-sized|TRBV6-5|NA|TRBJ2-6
TGTGCCATTGGGACCTCAGGGGCTGGGGCCAACGTCCTGACTTTC
CAIGTSGAGANVLTF
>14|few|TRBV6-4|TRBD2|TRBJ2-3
TGTGCCAGCAGTGACACTAGCGGCACAGATACGCAGTATTTT
CASSDTSGTDTQYF
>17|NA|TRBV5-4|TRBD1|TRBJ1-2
TGTGCCAGCAGCTTGGCCGGGGGCAGGGGGCGCACTTATGGCTACACCTTC
CASSLAGGRGRTYGYTF
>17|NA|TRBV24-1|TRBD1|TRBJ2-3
TGTGCCACCAGCGGAAGGAAGGACAGGGGAGTGTCGGATACGCAGTATTTT
CATSGRKDRGVSDTQYF